Listed below are T cell receptor beta chains from one sample, sequenced in a study of blood T cell repertoires in COVID-19. Sequenced by immunoSEQ multiplex PCR; TCRdb stores in-frame clones only, minus some. Here the sample spans 250,000 to 300,000 clones, 85% to 90% being singletons. Input material: peripheral blood. All receptors come from a woman aged 55-69 years with COVID-19, enrolled during active disease. The CDR3 runs from the conserved cysteine through the conserved F or W. The D gene is left open where the match is weak. Only some rows state a clone size, as once, few, many or a class for expanded clones.

TRBD1,TRBV3-1/TRBV3-2,NA,TRBJ2-2,TGTGCCAGCAGCCAAGCATGGGACAGGGGAGATGGGGAGCTGTTTTTT,CASSQAWDRGDGELFF
NA,TRBV29-1,NA,TRBJ1-1,TGCAGCGTTGAAGAGCTAGGAGGATCCACTGAAGCTTTCTTT,CSVEELGGSTEAFF
TRBD2,TRBV24-1,NA,TRBJ2-3,TGTGCCACCAGTGATCCTCTAGCGGGGAGCACAGATACGCAGTATTTT,CATSDPLAGSTDTQYF
NA,TRBV11-2,NA,TRBJ1-2,TGTGCCAGCAGCTTAGGGGAGGGTTCTAACTATGGCTACACCTTC,CASSLGEGSNYGYTF
TRBD1,TRBV29-1,NA,TRBJ1-1,TGCAGCGTCAACAGGGGCCCTGAAGCTTTCTTT,CSVNRGPEAFF
NA,TRBV3-1/TRBV3-2,NA,TRBJ1-1,TGTGCCAGCAGCCCCCAGGCCTTCGTGAACACTGAAGCTTTCTTT,CASSPQAFVNTEAFF
NA,TRBV3-1/TRBV3-2,NA,TRBJ1-4,TGTGCCAGCAGCTTTATCTCCCGGTTTGGAGATTGTGAAAAACTGTTTTTT,CASSFISRFGDCEKLFF
NA,TRBV14,NA,TRBJ2-1,TGTGCCAGCAGCCTACAGGGGCGGGGGGTCTACAATGAGCAGTTCTTC,CASSLQGRGVYNEQFF
NA,TRBV7-2,NA,TRBJ2-3,TGTGCCAGCAGCTTACTAGGCGCTCCTAGCACAGATACGCAGTATTTT,CASSLLGAPSTDTQYF
NA,TRBV5-1,NA,TRBJ2-7,TGCGCCAGCAGCTTGGAGGACACCTACGAGCAGTACTTC,CASSLEDTYEQYF
NA,TRBV12-3/TRBV12-4,NA,TRBJ1-1,TGTGCCGGCCGCGGGGGAATGAACACTGAAGCTTTCTTT,CAGRGGMNTEAFF
NA,TRBV4-3,NA,TRBJ1-1,TGCGCCAGCAGTCCCAGGGATTGGAACACTGAAGCTTTCTTT,CASSPRDWNTEAFF
NA,TRBV18,NA,TRBJ1-4,TGTGCCAGCTCACTAGGGGCAACTAATGAAAAACTGTTTTTT,CASSLGATNEKLFF
NA,TRBV7-8,NA,TRBJ1-2,TGTGCCAGCAGCATAATTGTTATCGGGGGTGGCGGCTCCTCCGGCTACACCTTC,CASSIIVIGGGGSSGYTF
NA,TRBV6-5,NA,TRBJ2-7,TGTGCCAGCAGTCGGGGGGGACAGGGCACCTACGAGCAGTACTTC,CASSRGGQGTYEQYF
NA,TRBV18,NA,TRBJ2-7,TGTGCCAGCTCACCGACAGGAGACGAGCAGTACTTC,CASSPTGDEQYF
TRBD1,TRBV10-3,once,TRBJ1-1,TGTGCCATCTCCGGGACAGGGAACACTGAAGCTTTCTTT,CAISGTGNTEAFF
NA,TRBV3-1/TRBV3-2,once,TRBJ2-7,TGTGCCAGCAGCCAGACTACTTACGAGCAGTACTTC,CASSQTTYEQYF
TRBD1,TRBV6-5,NA,TRBJ1-1,TGTGCCAGCAGGGGGACAGGGGGCACGAACACTGAAGCTTTCTTT,CASRGTGGTNTEAFF
NA,TRBV12-3/TRBV12-4,NA,TRBJ1-1,TGTGCCAGCAGTTTAGGTACTATCACTGAAGCTTTCTTT,CASSLGTITEAFF
NA,TRBV11-2,NA,TRBJ2-5,TGTGCCAGCAGCTTAGATCGGATGTGGAGAGAAGAGACCCAGTACTTC,CASSLDRMWREETQYF
TRBD1,TRBV5-1,NA,TRBJ1-5,TGCGCCAGCAGCCTCAAGTCCCAGGGGGATCAGCCCCAGCATTTT,CASSLKSQGDQPQHF
NA,TRBV27,NA,TRBJ1-1,TGTGCCAGCAGTTTGAGCCCCCGAGGAGACACTGAAGCTTTCTTT,CASSLSPRGDTEAFF
TRBD1,TRBV4-2,NA,TRBJ1-1,TGTGCCAGCAGCCAAGATAACAGGGGGGACACTGAAGCTTTCTTT,CASSQDNRGDTEAFF
TRBD2,TRBV7-3,NA,TRBJ2-1,TGTGCCAGCAGCCCCGGACTAGTTTCTCTCTACAATGAGCAGTTCTTC,CASSPGLVSLYNEQFF
NA,TRBV5-1,NA,TRBJ1-2,TGCGCCAGCAGCTTGGTTGCTTACGGTAAAGCTAACTATGGCTACACCTTC,CASSLVAYGKANYGYTF
TRBD1,TRBV6-5,NA,TRBJ1-2,TGTGCCAGCAGCAGGGACAGGCAGTATGGCTACACCTTC,CASSRDRQYGYTF
TRBD1,TRBV19,NA,TRBJ2-1,TGTGCCAGTAGTAACCGACAGGGAGCCTACAATGAGCAGTTCTTC,CASSNRQGAYNEQFF
TRBD2,TRBV9,NA,TRBJ2-1,TGTGCCAGCAGCGTACTAGCGGGGTCCTACAATGAGCAGTTCTTC,CASSVLAGSYNEQFF
TRBD1,TRBV2,NA,TRBJ1-4,TGTGCCAGCAGTGATAGGGGGCGGCGGGAAAAACTGTTTTTT,CASSDRGRREKLFF
TRBD1,TRBV4-2,few,TRBJ1-2,TGTGCCAGCAGCCAAGATTCTAATTCACGACAGGGTGGCTACACCTTC,CASSQDSNSRQGGYTF
TRBD2,TRBV3-1/TRBV3-2,NA,TRBJ2-3,TGTGCCAGCAGTAACCGGGGGGGCCTCGGGACAGATACGCAGTATTTT,CASSNRGGLGTDTQYF
NA,TRBV4-3,NA,TRBJ1-5,TGCGCCAGCAGCCAAGATCGGGGGAGCAATCAGCCCCAGCATTTT,CASSQDRGSNQPQHF
TRBD1,TRBV5-1,NA,TRBJ2-2,TGCGCCAGCAGCTTGGCCGACAGGGACACCGGGGAGCTGTTTTTT,CASSLADRDTGELFF
TRBD1,TRBV5-1,NA,TRBJ2-1,TGCGCCAGCAGCTTAGGACAGGGTGGCAATGAGCAGTTCTTC,CASSLGQGGNEQFF
NA,TRBV6-5,NA,TRBJ2-7,TGTGCCAGCAACAGGGAACCTGACTACGAGCAGTACTTC,CASNREPDYEQYF
NA,TRBV29-1,NA,TRBJ2-3,TGCAGCGTGGGGGGGGGCCTGGGAACGCAGTATTTT,CSVGGGLGTQYF
NA,TRBV15,NA,TRBJ1-4,TGTGCCACCAGCACCAAGGCACAGGGATATGAAAAACTGTTTTTT,CATSTKAQGYEKLFF
NA,TRBV7-7,NA,TRBJ2-5,TGTGCCAGCAGCCCCACAGGGCCCGCCACAATGGCCCAGTACTTC,CASSPTGPATMAQYF
NA,TRBV7-2,NA,TRBJ1-6,TGTGCCAGCAGCTTAGGTGGACAGCTGAATTCACCCCTCCACTTT,CASSLGGQLNSPLHF
TRBD2,TRBV9,once,TRBJ2-1,TGTGCCAGCAGCGTAGGCGGGGGGGAGCAGTTCTTC,CASSVGGGEQFF